These 32 T cell receptor beta chains originate from one sample sequenced in a study of human T cells and chemical hapten exposure. The time point here: patch test 3, about 24 weeks after DPC sensitization. Treatment defined: therapeutic diphenylcyclopropenone sensitization with weekly scalp DPC. Total RNA extraction was carried out from unfractionated whole blood. One entry per CDR3 protein results from TCRdb running MiXCR on the RACE reads. The repertoire has tens of thousands of distinct CDR3 sequences, more than 8% of them found once; the top ten carry 20% to 30%. Sample: whole blood, taken in connection with sensitization to the hapten diphenylcyclopropenone (DPC). The origin of the receptors is a man in his forties or fifties with alopecia areata. Some clones in this sample may be carry-over from other donors' samples.

This clonotype was detected ten times or more. The chain joins TRBV18 to TRBJ2-5; weak D call: TRBD2 (6 bases). Looked up from germline, CDR1 is KGHSH and CDR2 is LQKENI. Trimming left V 4 bases short and J 3 bases short, with 15 bases between. There are 15 residues in the CDR3. This CDR3 reads CASSLLSGPEETQYF. CDR3 nucleotides: TGTGCCAGCTCACTTCTAAGCGGGCCAGAAGAGACCCAGTACTTC.

This clonotype was detected many times. This chain uses TRBV27 with TRBJ2-3, with TRBD2 matching 11 bases. CDR1 is MNHEY, CDR2 SMNVEV, per germline (reference sequence). This CDR3 region has 18 residues. The trim removed 4 bases at V and 3 bases at J, leaving 12 bases unmatched. The CDR3 reads CASSSRRSSGRLTDTQYF. CDR3 nucleotide sequence: TGTGCCAGCAGTTCCCGTCGGTCTAGCGGGAGGTTAACAGATACGCAGTATTTT.

In this sample, this clonotype turned up a few times. The V and J genes are TRBV7-2 and TRBJ1-5, with unresolved D. Germline values: CDR1 SGHTA, CDR2 FQGNSA. The CDR3 has 13 amino acids. Trimming took 5 bases from V and 5 from J, leaving 10 bases between them. The chain's CDR3 is CASSGARDQPQHF. DNA for the CDR3: TGTGCCAGCAGCGGCGCAAGAGATCAGCCCCAGCATTTT.

This clonotype was recorded many times. The chain recombines TRBV6-6 with TRBJ2-5, with 9 bases identical to TRBD1. In germline, CDR1 is MNHNY, CDR2 SVGAGI (reference sequence). The CDR3 spans 15 residues. V gave up 5 bases and J gave up 2 bases; unmatched junction bases: 6. The CDR3, as DNA: TGTGCCAGCAGTGAAACGGGACAGGGACAAGAGACCCAGTACTTC. This translates into CASSETGQGQETQYF.

This clonotype is a singleton in its sample. The chain uses TRBV6-2 or TRBV6-3 and TRBJ2-3; possible D gene TRBD2, 6 bases. Germline V gene sequence: CDR1 MNHEY, CDR2 SVGEGT. V was cut by 6 bases and J by 6 bases, with 19 bases left in between. The CDR3 runs 15 residues. The DNA of the CDR3 is TGTGCCAGCAGCCAGCGACTAGTAGGGCAGGATACGCAGTATTTT. Its protein is CASSQRLVGQDTQYF.

In its sample, this clonotype was seen many times. The V and J genes are TRBV11-2 and TRBJ2-1, with a tentative D call TRBD2 (7 bases). Germline V gene data show CDR1 as SGHAT and CDR2 as FQNNGV. V gave up 5 bases and J gave up 3 bases, with 17 bases separating them. This CDR3 is 16 amino acids long. CDR3 protein: CASSPGRGADYNEQFF. CDR3 sequence (DNA): TGTGCCAGCAGCCCCGGACGGGGGGCTGACTACAATGAGCAGTTCTTC. Looking up the rest from reference TRBV11-2 and TRBJ2-1 gives the full variable domain: EAGVAQSPRYKIIEKRQSVAFWCNPISGHATLYWYQQILGQGPKLLIQFQNNGVVDDSQLPKDRFSAERLKGVDSTLKIQPAKLEDSAVYLCASSPGRGADYNEQFFGPGTRLTVL.

This clonotype appeared a few times. This chain connects TRBV28 to TRBJ2-3; the D gene is possibly TRBD2 (5 bases). CDR3 size: 14 residues. V was trimmed by 6 bases and J by 3 bases, leaving 13 bases between them. The germline gives CDR1 MDHEN, CDR2 SYDVKM. CDR3 DNA: TGTGCCAGCAGCCGACTACTAAGAACAGATACGCAGTATTTT. Translating gives CASSRLLRTDTQYF.

This chain links TRBV12-3 or TRBV12-4 with TRBJ2-1; D may be TRBD1 or TRBD2 (5 bases each). This CDR3 is 14 amino acids long. Trimming stripped 3 bases from V and 5 bases from J, with 11 bases between. CDR3 DNA sequence: TGTGCCAGCAGTTTCACCGGGGCCAACAATGAGCAGTTCTTC. Translated, it gives CASSFTGANNEQFF.

This clonotype appeared many times. CDR3 sequence: CASSSDGGELFF. DNA of the CDR3: TGTGCCAGCAGCTCAGACGGCGGGGAGCTGTTTTTT. The rearrangement uses TRBV11-1 and TRBJ2-2; D gene uncertain. The CDR3 is made up of 12 amino acids. Germline CDR1 is SGHAT and CDR2 is FQDESV (reference sequence). V was shortened by 4 bases and J by 7 bases, with 7 bases between the two germline ends.

This rearrangement joins TRBV5-1 to TRBJ2-3; possibly TRBD1 or TRBD2 for D (5 bases each). Trimming removed 1 base from V and 0 bases from J, with 12 bases in between. CDR3 size: 16 residues. The germline V gene encodes CDR1 SGHRS and CDR2 YFSETQ. The CDR3 loop is CASSLRDGRSTDTQYF. DNA of the CDR3: TGCGCCAGCAGCTTGCGGGACGGACGTAGCACAGATACGCAGTATTTT.

This clonotype was counted between two and nine times. This chain links TRBV6-2 or TRBV6-3 with TRBJ2-7, with 8 bases that match TRBD2. The CDR3 extends over 16 amino acids. CDR1 and CDR2 from the germline V gene are MNHEY and SVGEGT. Trimming removed 2 bases from V and 6 bases from J; junction bases left unmatched: 12. The CDR3 region is CASSYSTAGGPSEQYF. In nucleotides, the CDR3 is TGTGCCAGCAGTTACAGCACGGCGGGAGGCCCCAGCGAGCAGTACTTC.

This clonotype has ten or more counts. The CDR3 loop reads CASSLDPTSSYEQYF. CDR3 nucleotides: TGCGCCAGCAGCCTGGACCCTACCAGCTCCTACGAGCAGTACTTC. This sequence joins TRBV5-1 and TRBJ2-7; no reliable D call. This CDR3 has 15 amino acids. The V end was cut by 4 bases, the J end by 0 bases, with 14 bases between. Per germline, CDR1 SGHRS and CDR2 YFSETQ.

Judged by abundance, this clonotype is medium-sized. V gene TRBV27 combines with J gene TRBJ2-1, with 7 bases matching TRBD2. V was clipped by 4 bases and J by 9 bases; unmatched bases: 36. The CDR3 extends over 23 amino acids. Germline CDR1 MNHEY, CDR2 SMNVEV (reference sequence). The CDR3 nucleotides read TGTGCCAGCAGTTGGAGAGGGGCGGGAGAGGACGCTACCCGGAGATCTATTTGGGGTGAGCAGTTCTTC. It yields the protein CASSWRGAGEDATRRSIWGEQFF.

This clonotype was found a few times. V and J are TRBV7-8 and TRBJ2-3; 9 positions match TRBD2. Germline trimming cut 1 base from V and 0 bases from J; bases unmatched to any gene: 8. The CDR3 length is 18 residues. The germline V gene has CDR1 SGHVS and CDR2 FQNEAQ. The CDR3 region has the DNA TGTGCCAGCAGCTTAGGGCTAGCGGGAACCATCAGCACAGATACGCAGTATTTT. Protein product: CASSLGLAGTISTDTQYF.

This clonotype was seen a handful of times. V usage is TRBV25-1 and J usage is TRBJ2-1; 9 nucleotides match TRBD2. The CDR3 has 16 amino acids. The trim removed 2 bases at V and 0 bases at J, leaving 2 bases unmatched. CDR1 and CDR2 from the germline V gene are MGHDK and SYGVNS. Here the CDR3 reads CASSENSGSSYNEQFF. DNA for the CDR3: TGTGCCAGCAGTGAAAATAGCGGGAGCTCCTACAATGAGCAGTTCTTC.

This clonotype was counted a few times. The CDR3 DNA reads as TGTGCCTGGAGTCGGGATCCCGGGGAGCTGTTTTTT. As protein: CAWSRDPGELFF. The chain carries TRBV30 and TRBJ2-2, with D possibly matching TRBD2 (5 bases). V was shortened by 2 bases and J by 6 bases, with 7 bases between the two germline ends. Per germline, CDR1 GTSNPN and CDR2 SVGIG (reference sequence). The CDR3 consists of 12 residues.

This clonotype was recorded at least ten times. The chain joins TRBV11-3 to TRBJ2-2; 7 bases align to TRBD2. CDR1 and CDR2 from the germline V gene are SGHNT and YENEEA. Trimming at V came to 1 base and at J to 2 bases, leaving 4 bases not matched to a gene. The CDR3 totals 16 residues. CDR3 region: CASSLVTAGNTGELFF. In DNA form, the CDR3 reads TGTGCCAGCAGCTTAGTCACAGCGGGAAACACCGGGGAGCTGTTTTTT. Drawing the rest from reference TRBV11-3 and TRBJ2-2, the complete variable domain is EAGVVQSPRYKIIEKKQPVAFWCNPISGHNTLYWYLQNLGQGPELLIRYENEEAVDDSQLPKDRFSAERLKGVDSTLKIQPAELGDSAVYLCASSLVTAGNTGELFFGEGSRLTVL.

The V gene is TRBV10-3, the J gene TRBJ1-1; maybe TRBD1 (5 bases). CDR3 length: 12 amino acids. V lost 11 bases, J lost 0 bases, and 10 bases lay in between. Germline loops: CDR1 ENHRY, CDR2 SYGVKD. The CDR3: CAVQGMNTEAFF. The CDR3 nucleotides read TGTGCCGTTCAGGGTATGAACACTGAAGCTTTCTTT.

The rearrangement links TRBV29-1 to TRBJ2-1, with TRBD1 as a possible D gene (7 bases). CDR1 and CDR2 (germline): SQVTM, ANQGSEA. The CDR3 is made up of 13 amino acids. Trimming cost V 7 bases and J 14 bases, with 24 bases left between them. This chain's CDR3 is CSGSGGGGLDKFF. CDR3 nucleotide sequence: TGCAGCGGGAGCGGTGGAGGGGGCCTGGATAAGTTCTTC.

This clonotype was counted between two and nine times. J is TRBJ1-1 and V is TRBV28; unclear D gene. Germline V lookup: CDR1 MDHEN, CDR2 SYDVKM. CDR3 length: 11 residues. V lost 6 bases and J lost 5, with 7 bases in between. As DNA, the CDR3 is TGTGCCAGCAGCGTCCGGACTGAAGCTTTCTTT. It is translated as CASSVRTEAFF.

The chain has TRBV20-1 and TRBJ1-1, with D possibly TRBD1 on 6 matching bases. The V gene's germline CDR1 is DFQATT and CDR2 SNEGSKA (reference sequence). Trimming removed 2 bases from V and 1 base from J, with 11 bases in between. The CDR3 runs to 14 residues. CDR3 nucleotide sequence: TGCAGTGCTAGAAGGGGACACCCGAACACTGAAGCTTTCTTT. Its translation: CSARRGHPNTEAFF.

This clonotype was counted a few times. V gene TRBV20-1 combines with J gene TRBJ1-1, with D perhaps TRBD1 (5 bases). This CDR3 is 13 amino acids long. Deletions cut 1 base from V and 5 bases from J, with 11 bases between. CDR1 and CDR2 from the germline V gene are DFQATT and SNEGSKA (reference sequence). The DNA of the CDR3 is TGCAGTGCTAGAGGGGGCGGACGGACTGAAGCTTTCTTT. This encodes CSARGGGRTEAFF.

This clonotype was found a few times. V is TRBV7-2 and J is TRBJ2-5; TRBD1 might be the D (5 bases). This CDR3 comprises 15 residues. Per the germline V gene, CDR1 is SGHTA and CDR2 is FQGNSA. Trimming took off 5 bases at V and 2 bases at J, with 15 bases between the two ends. The CDR3 loop reads CASSPYSDRQETQYF. As DNA, the CDR3 is TGTGCCAGCAGCCCTTACTCTGACAGACAAGAGACCCAGTACTTC.

This clonotype was picked up many times. V usage is TRBV29-1 and J usage is TRBJ2-2; 11 bases are a match to TRBD2. The CDR3 covers 14 residues. The V and J ends lost 2 bases and 8 bases, in that order; junction bases with no gene match: 4. In germline, CDR1 is SQVTM, CDR2 ANQGSEA. The CDR3 sequence: CSVERLAGTGELFF. In nucleotides, the CDR3 is TGCAGCGTTGAACGACTAGCGGGAACAGGGGAGCTGTTTTTT.

V usage is TRBV6-6 and J usage is TRBJ2-7; D perhaps matches TRBD1 (5 bases). Looked up from germline, CDR1 is MNHNY and CDR2 is SVGAGI (reference sequence). The CDR3 has 12 residues. Trimming took off 7 bases at V and 4 bases at J, with 11 bases between the two ends. CDR3 coding DNA: TGTGCCAGCACCACCGGACATTACGAGCAGTACTTC. Protein sequence: CASTTGHYEQYF.

V usage is TRBV30 and J usage is TRBJ1-5; no definite D call. This CDR3 is built from 13 residues. With 3 bases removed from V and 4 bases from J, the gap between germline ends came to 10 bases. Germline CDR1 reads GTSNPN; CDR2 reads SVGIG (reference sequence). CDR3 residues: CAWSANLNQPQHF. CDR3 bases: TGTGCCTGGAGCGCGAACCTTAATCAGCCCCAGCATTTT.

To note about this clonotype: With a much larger clone just one base away, this may be a read error. The chain couples TRBV10-3 to TRBJ2-7, with D possibly matching TRBD2 (6 bases). Trimming removed 3 bases from V and 0 bases from J, with 9 bases in between. The CDR3 sequence is 14 residues long. Germline V gives CDR1 ENHRY, CDR2 SYGVKD. CDR3 in DNA: TGTGCCATCAGTGATAGCGGCCTCTCCTACGAGCAGTACTTC. Translation gives CAISDSGLSYEQYF.

This clonotype was counted at least ten times. J is TRBJ2-6 and V is TRBV11-2; D gene unclear. Deletions cut 4 bases from V and 6 bases from J, with 10 bases between. The CDR3 is 14 residues long. CDR1 and CDR2 (germline): SGHAT, FQNNGV. For the CDR3, the DNA is TGTGCCAGCAGCTCCCCTCATGCGGCCAACGTCCTGACTTTC. It codes for CASSSPHAANVLTF. The complete variable domain, with remaining parts taken from reference TRBV11-2 and TRBJ2-6, reads EAGVAQSPRYKIIEKRQSVAFWCNPISGHATLYWYQQILGQGPKLLIQFQNNGVVDDSQLPKDRFSAERLKGVDSTLKIQPAKLEDSAVYLCASSSPHAANVLTFGAGSRLTVL.

This clonotype was counted a few times. The chain recombines TRBV18 with TRBJ1-6, with 10 bases that match TRBD1. The CDR3 length is 15 residues. The germline CDR1 and CDR2 sequences are KGHSH and LQKENI. With V trimmed by 0 bases and J by 10 bases, 3 bases remained unmatched. The CDR3 is CASSPPGQGTSPLHF. CDR3 nucleotides: TGTGCCAGCTCACCACCGGGACAGGGGACCTCACCCCTCCACTTT.

This clonotype came up many times. The chain employs TRBV29-1 and TRBJ2-7; D is perhaps TRBD2 (5 bases). Germline V gives CDR1 SQVTM, CDR2 ANQGSEA. Trimming shortened V by 6 bases and J by 3 bases, and 12 bases separated the two germline ends. The CDR3 is 12 residues long. CDR3: CSVVVGSYEQYF. In DNA form, the CDR3 reads TGCAGCGTAGTGGTAGGGAGCTACGAGCAGTACTTC.

This clonotype was detected a few times. The rearrangement joins TRBV12-3 or TRBV12-4 to TRBJ2-1; D assignment may be TRBD1 or TRBD2 (5 bases each). Deletions cut 5 bases from V and 7 bases from J, with 15 bases between. The CDR3 is 14 amino acids. CDR3 nucleotides: TGTGCCAGCAGTCGGGACGGGGCTGTGAATGAGCAGTTCTTC. Translated, it gives CASSRDGAVNEQFF.

This clonotype was counted many times. CDR3 amino acids: CASSYSGSGPYEQYF. Written as DNA, the CDR3 is TGTGCCAGCAGTTACTCAGGATCCGGGCCCTACGAGCAGTACTTC. The chain links TRBV6-6 to TRBJ2-7; D is undetermined. The CDR3 sequence is 15 residues long. Germline V gene sequence: CDR1 MNHNY, CDR2 SVGAGI (reference sequence). V was trimmed by 0 bases and J by 2 bases, leaving 11 bases between them.